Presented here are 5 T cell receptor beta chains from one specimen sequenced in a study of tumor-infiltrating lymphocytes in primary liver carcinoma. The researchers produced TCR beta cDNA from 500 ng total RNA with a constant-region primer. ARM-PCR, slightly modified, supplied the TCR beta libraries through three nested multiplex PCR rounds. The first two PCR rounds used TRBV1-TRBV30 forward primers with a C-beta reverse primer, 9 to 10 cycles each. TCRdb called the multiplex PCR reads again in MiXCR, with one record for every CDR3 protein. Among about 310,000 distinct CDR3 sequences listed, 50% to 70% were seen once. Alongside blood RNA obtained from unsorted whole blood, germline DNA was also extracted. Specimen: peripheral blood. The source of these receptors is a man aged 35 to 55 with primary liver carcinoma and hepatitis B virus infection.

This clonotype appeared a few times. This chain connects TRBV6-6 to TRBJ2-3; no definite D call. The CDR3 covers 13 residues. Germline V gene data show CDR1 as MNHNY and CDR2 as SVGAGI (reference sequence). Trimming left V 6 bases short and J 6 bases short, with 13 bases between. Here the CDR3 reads CASRRRSTDTQYF. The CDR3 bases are TGTGCCAGCAGACGACGTTCTACTGATACGCAGTATTTT.

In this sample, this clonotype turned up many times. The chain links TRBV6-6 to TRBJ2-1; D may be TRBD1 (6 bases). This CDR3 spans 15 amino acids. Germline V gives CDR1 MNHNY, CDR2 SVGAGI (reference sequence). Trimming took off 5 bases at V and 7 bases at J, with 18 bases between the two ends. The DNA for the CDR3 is TGTGCCAGCAGTACCTTGGGGGCGCAAAAGAATGAGCAGTTCTTC. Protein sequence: CASSTLGAQKNEQFF.

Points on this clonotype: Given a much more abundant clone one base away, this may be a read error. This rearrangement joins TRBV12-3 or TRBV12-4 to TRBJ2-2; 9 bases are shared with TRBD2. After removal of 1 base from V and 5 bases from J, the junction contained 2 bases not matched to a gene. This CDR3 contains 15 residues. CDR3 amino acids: CASSLGGGVTGELFF. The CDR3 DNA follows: TGTGCCAGCAGTTTAGGCGGGGGGGTGACCGGGGAGCTGTTTTTT.

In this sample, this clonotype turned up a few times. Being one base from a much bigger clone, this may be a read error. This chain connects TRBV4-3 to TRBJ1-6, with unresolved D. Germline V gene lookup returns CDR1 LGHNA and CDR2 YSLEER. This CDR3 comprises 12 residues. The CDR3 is CVSSYRDSPLHF. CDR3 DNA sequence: TGCGTCAGCAGTTACCGGGATTCACCCCTCCACTTT.

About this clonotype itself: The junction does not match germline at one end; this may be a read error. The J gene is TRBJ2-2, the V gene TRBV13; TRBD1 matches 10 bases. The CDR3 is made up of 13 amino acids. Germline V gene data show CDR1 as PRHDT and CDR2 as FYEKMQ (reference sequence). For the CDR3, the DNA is TGTGCCAGCAGCCGAGGGGGGACAGGGGTGCTGTTTTTT. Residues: CASSRGGTGVLFF. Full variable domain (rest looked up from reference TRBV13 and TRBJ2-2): AAGVIQSPRHLIKEKRETATLKCYPIPRHDTVYWYQQGPGQDPQFLISFYEKMQSDKGSIPDRFSAQQFSDYHSELNMSSLELGDSALYFCASSRGGTGVLFFGEGSRLTVL.